This TCR beta chain appears in the sequencing data of a study of blood T cell repertoires in COVID-19 (dated by TCRdb to 2020 to 2021). For context, the study as a whole: Samples covering the acute and convalescent phases of COVID-19 were provided by collaborators in the United States, Italy and Spain. Subjects who had been exposed to COVID-19, were actively infected with it, or had recovered from it provided the deeply sampled blood TCRbeta repertoires that made up the dataset. The repertoires were released in a freely available public database meant as a resource for research on the immune response to SARS-CoV-2. Where available, HLA class I and class II types were taken from metadata supplied by the sample provider and were not determined by assay-based typing. The samples were drawn from two sources: the first 160 participants of the ongoing ImmuneRACE study, and over 1,000 subjects contributed by 6 global collaborators. The material from the prospective study consisted of cDNA or gDNA derived from T cells, B-cell-depleted T cells, or PBMCs. A de-identified subject ID, COVID-19 status, age in years and sex were almost always included in the sample metadata. The research as a whole found: Clinical and demographic metadata were provided uncurated, with the amount varying by source and participant.

The V end loses 4 bases and the J end loses 2 bases, and a stretch of 9 bases separates them. The CDR3 starts with the cysteine, ends with the phenylalanine, and has 13 residues. Only the CDR3 portion is preserved as DNA: 39 bases, with reading frame beginning at the first base. CDR1 GTSNPN and CDR2 SVGIG are derived from the germline V gene (reference sequence). Each collaborating institution followed its own protocols to collect whole blood in K2EDTA tubes. For TCRbeta analysis, collaborators shipped samples as frozen whole blood, isolated PBMCs, or DNA extracted from either of those sample types. TCRbeta CDR3 regions were amplified from genomic DNA by means of the immunoSEQ Assay, a bias-controlled multiplex PCR. Turning to the authors' computational methods: The number of nucleated cells in each sample was estimated by amplification of reference gene primers within the assay. To quantify the absolute abundance of each unique TCRbeta CDR3 rearrangement, sequence reads were collapsed and filtered. For each sample, productive Simpson clonality was calculated by taking the square root of Simpson's diversity index across productive rearrangements. The immuneACCESS repertoire file appears here via TCRdb, limited to in-frame rearrangements. These files lack a portion of the clones; in checked studies, under half of the deficit traces to unresolved V genes, and the cause of the others is not known. V and J calls and clone size are those listed in that table; D and trimming were worked out from the DNA. This sample lists about 220,000 clones; 80% were detected once. The ten largest make up roughly 5% of the sample.

Details on this clone: The target of this receptor is not known. No base-level quality is on record; no much larger clone is a single base apart.

The chain couples TRBV30 to TRBJ2-1; a weak D assignment points to TRBD1 (6 bases agree). This sequence originates from a human donor in a cohort sampled during active COVID-19. The sequenced sample consisted of peripheral blood. The base sequence is TGTGCCTGGAATACAGGGACCTACAATGAGCAGTTCTTC. Translated, this gives CAWNTGTYNEQFF.